A single TCR beta chain is shown here with its context. This sample is part of a study of blood T cell repertoires in COVID-19. Method: immunoSEQ multiplex PCR; TCRdb's copy keeps in-frame clones and lacks some. The top ten clones hold around 2.9% of a sample with over 85,000 clones, approximately 86% of them seen once. The specimen sequenced was peripheral blood. This clonotype was obtained from a man aged 45 to 65 with active or convalescent COVID-19.

The CDR3 protein is CASSLRQGSNQPQHF. CDR3 nucleotide sequence: TGTGCCAGTAGTCTCAGACAGGGAAGCAATCAGCCCCAGCATTTT. The V call is TRBV19, the J call TRBJ1-5, with 7 bases identical to TRBD1. The germline CDR1 and CDR2 sequences are LNHDA and SQIVND (reference sequence). J lost 1 base, V lost 5 bases, and 5 bases had no gene match. This CDR3 is 15 amino acids long. Based on the CDR3 plus reference TRBV19 and TRBJ1-5, the full variable domain is DGGITQSPKYLFRKEGQNVTLSCEQNLNHDAMYWYRQDPGQGLRLIYYSQIVNDFQKGDIAEGYSVSREKKESFPLTVTSAQKNPTAFYLCASSLRQGSNQPQHFGDGTRLSIL.